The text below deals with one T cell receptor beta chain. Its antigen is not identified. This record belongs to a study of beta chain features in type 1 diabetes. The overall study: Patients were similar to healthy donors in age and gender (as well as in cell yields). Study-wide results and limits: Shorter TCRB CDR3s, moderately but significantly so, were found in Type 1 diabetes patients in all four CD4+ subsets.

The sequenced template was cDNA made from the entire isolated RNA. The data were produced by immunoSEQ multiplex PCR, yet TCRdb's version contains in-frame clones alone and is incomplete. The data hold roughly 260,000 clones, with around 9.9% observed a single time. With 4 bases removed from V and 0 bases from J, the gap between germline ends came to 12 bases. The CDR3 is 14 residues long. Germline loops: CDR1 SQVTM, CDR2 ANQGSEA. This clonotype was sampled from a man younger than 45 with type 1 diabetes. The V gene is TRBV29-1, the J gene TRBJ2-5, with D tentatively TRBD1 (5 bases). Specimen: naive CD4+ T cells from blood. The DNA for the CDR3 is TGCAGCGTTGTTAACCGGACACACCAAGAGACCCAGTACTTC. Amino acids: CSVVNRTHQETQYF. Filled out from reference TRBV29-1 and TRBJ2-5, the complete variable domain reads SAVISQKPSRDICQRGTSLTIQCQVDSQVTMMFWYRQQPGQSLTLIATANQGSEATYESGFVIDKFPISRPNLTFSTLTVSNMSPEDSSIYLCSVVNRTHQETQYFGPGTRLLVL.